Sequencing of this TCR beta chain was carried out in a study of blood T cells in healthy people across ages. Study-wide results and caveats: CMV status of donors was unknown, possibly confounding expanded clonotype changes.

It was with a sample-barcoded 5' primer and a J-beta primer mix that a second PCR of roughly 7 to 12 cycles was run. TCRdb processed the 5' RACE reads anew with MiXCR; each CDR3 protein has one entry. Of more than 750,000 distinct CDR3 sequences listed, around 29% are singletons. V shed 0 bases and J shed 6 bases, with 9 bases lying between them. The CDR3 has 13 amino acids. Germline CDR1 LGHNA, CDR2 YNFKEQ. This clonotype has a count of ten or more. Its matching antigen is unknown. Each sample had at least 6.5 million PBMCs isolated. This same sample was also taken into another study, of T cells of mothers and their children. This second report adds: Related mother-child pairs shared marginally more repertoire than unrelated pairs, though not significantly.

This TCR was sampled from a woman in her 40s in good health. The specimen sequenced was blood. V gene TRBV4-2 combines with J gene TRBJ2-7; D gene ambiguous. CDR3 bases: TGTGCCAGCAGCCAAGATGGCGTTACCGAGCAGTACTTC. This codes for CASSQDGVTEQYF.